This T cell receptor beta chain was observed in a study of beta chain features in type 1 diabetes. General study results and limits: Resolution of whether HLA type affects TCRB rearrangement was not achieved here.

The authors sorted CD4+ naive, central memory, regulatory and stem cell-like memory cells via CD45RO/CCR7/CD25/CD127/CD95/CD27. The authors obtained over 95% purity in all sorted populations. The length of the CDR3 is 15 residues. Germline-derived CDR1 and CDR2 are SGHVS and FQNEAQ. Trimming left V 8 bases short and J 4 bases short, with 21 bases between. Isolated RNA was reverse transcribed in full, so expressed TCRB transcripts were sequenced. Profiled with immunoSEQ multiplex PCR; TCRdb holds only in-frame clones, not every one. The sample has 310,000 or so clones, approximately 8% seen once. On this clone: The antigen is undetermined.

This TCR was recovered from a woman under 30 in good health. Sequencing was performed on central memory CD4+ T cells from blood. The rearrangement joins TRBV7-8 to TRBJ2-7; no clear D. CDR3: CASGVALDPSYEQYF. For the CDR3, the DNA is TGTGCCAGCGGGGTAGCTTTAGATCCCTCATACGAGCAGTACTTC. Together with reference TRBV7-8 and TRBJ2-7, the CDR3 gives the full variable domain: GAGVSQSPRYKVAKRGQDVALRCDPISGHVSLFWYQQALGQGPEFLTYFQNEAQLDKSGLPSDRFFAERPEGSVSTLKIQRTQQEDSAVYLCASGVALDPSYEQYFGPGTRLTVT.